These 19 T cell receptor beta chains were all obtained from the same sample, sequenced in a study of T cells after yellow fever vaccination. Via MiXCR, TCRdb re-called the 5' RACE reads, giving one row per CDR3 protein. Of 60,000 to 85,000 distinct CDR3 sequences listed, more than 5.5% are singletons. The material sequenced was CD8+ T cells sorted from PBMCs, taken 4 to 6 days after the first yellow fever vaccination. Receptors originate from a man younger than 35 who received the YFV17D yellow fever vaccine.

This rearrangement joins TRBV13 to TRBJ1-5; D is perhaps TRBD1 (6 bases). Germline CDR1 and CDR2: PRHDT and FYEKMQ (reference sequence). This CDR3 has 15 residues. The V gene lost 4 bases and the J gene lost 7 bases, with 17 bases spanning the gap. The CDR3 reads CASSSRGGGRQPQHF. DNA for the CDR3: TGTGCCAGCAGCTCCAGAGGGGGGGGACGCCAGCCCCAGCATTTT.

As for this clonotype: Just one base apart from a much larger clone, this may be a read error. CDR3 loop: CANSPDRGMNTGELFF. CDR3 coding DNA: TGTGCCAACAGTCCGGACAGGGGGATGAACACCGGGGAGCTGTTTTTT. The rearrangement joins TRBV10-3 to TRBJ2-2; TRBD1 aligns across 10 bases. Germline V lookup: CDR1 ENHRY, CDR2 SYGVKD. The CDR3 extends over 16 amino acids.

This clonotype was detected a few times. This chain joins TRBV2 and TRBJ1-5; no reliable D call. V was trimmed by 7 bases and J by 3 bases, leaving 10 bases between them. The CDR3 runs to 13 residues. Germline loops: CDR1 SNHLY, CDR2 FYNNEI. The CDR3 DNA reads as TGTGCCAGCATAGGGAGGGACAATCAGCCCCAGCATTTT. This codes for CASIGRDNQPQHF.

This clonotype has ten or more counts. V is TRBV6-5 and J is TRBJ1-2; 8 bases align to TRBD1. The CDR3 contains 15 residues. Trimming removed 6 bases from V and 5 bases from J; junction bases left unmatched: 11. The germline V gene encodes CDR1 MNHEY and CDR2 SVGAGI. Here the CDR3 DNA reads TGTGCCAGCAGCGGACTTGACAGGGGCGGTTATGGCTACACCTTC. This codes for CASSGLDRGGYGYTF.

This clonotype was seen only a few times. The chain carries TRBV7-3 and TRBJ2-1; D is perhaps TRBD2 (6 bases). Germline V gene data show CDR1 as SGHTA and CDR2 as FQGTGA. The ends were cut back, 2 bases at V and 8 bases at J, with 16 bases in the middle. This CDR3 has 15 residues. This CDR3 reads CASSLVASARYEQFF. The CDR3, as DNA: TGTGCCAGCAGCTTAGTGGCTAGCGCCCGTTATGAGCAGTTCTTC.

This clonotype was seen a handful of times. J is TRBJ2-1 and V is TRBV6-1, with a possible D match to TRBD1 (6 bases). The germline gives CDR1 MNHNS, CDR2 SASEGT. This CDR3 contains 14 residues. V dropped 6 bases and J dropped 7 bases, with 16 bases sitting between them. CDR3 amino acids: CASRETGSWNEQFF. The CDR3 DNA is TGTGCCAGCAGGGAGACAGGATCTTGGAATGAGCAGTTCTTC.

The CDR3 reads CASSLRREGGYTF. DNA for the CDR3: TGTGCCAGCAGCCTCCGTCGGGAGGGTGGCTACACCTTC. This chain links TRBV6-1 with TRBJ1-2; D gene uncertain. This CDR3 contains 13 residues. Between the trimmed V and J ends, which lost 6 bases and 7 bases, there was a span of 15 bases. Per the germline V gene, CDR1 is MNHNS and CDR2 is SASEGT.

This clonotype was picked up many times. The chain employs TRBV7-9 and TRBJ2-5; D is perhaps TRBD2 (5 bases). Trimming pared 0 bases from V and 0 bases from J, leaving 8 bases between. Germline values: CDR1 SEHNR, CDR2 FQNEAQ (reference sequence). This CDR3 has 15 amino acids. CDR3 sequence reads: CASSLARGYQETQYF. CDR3 sequence (DNA): TGTGCCAGCAGCTTAGCGCGCGGGTACCAAGAGACCCAGTACTTC.

The table lists this clonotype with many counts. V usage is TRBV3-1 and J usage is TRBJ2-5, with 8 positions matching TRBD1. CDR3 length: 15 amino acids. Germline values: CDR1 LGHDT, CDR2 YNNKEL (reference sequence). V shed 2 bases and J 5 bases; nucleotides not matched to a gene: 7. The CDR3 nucleotides read TGTGCCAGCAGCCAAACCGGACAGGGTGCGGAGACCCAGTACTTC. This encodes CASSQTGQGAETQYF.

This clonotype is medium-sized (0.01 to 0.1%). The V call is TRBV20-1, the J call TRBJ2-1, with D hard to call. V was cut by 0 bases and J by 0 bases, with 9 bases left in between. The CDR3 spans 15 residues. Germline V gene sequence: CDR1 DFQATT, CDR2 SNEGSKA (reference sequence). CDR3 amino acids: CSARDLTTSYNEQFF. DNA for the CDR3: TGCAGTGCTAGAGATTTGACCACCTCCTACAATGAGCAGTTCTTC.

V and J are TRBV12-3 or TRBV12-4 and TRBJ2-7; D is uncertain. The CDR3 has 13 residues. Trimming took off 6 bases at V and 4 bases at J, with 13 bases between the two ends. This chain's CDR3 is CASSPRPEYEQYF. In DNA form, the CDR3 reads TGTGCCAGCAGCCCTAGACCAGAATACGAGCAGTACTTC.

This rearrangement joins TRBV6-1 to TRBJ1-2, with a possible D match to TRBD1 (6 bases). The CDR3 is 13 residues long. Trimming cost V 6 bases and J 4 bases, with 12 bases left between them. CDR1 MNHNS and CDR2 SASEGT come from the germline V gene. The CDR3 region has the DNA TGTGCCAGCAGCCGAGACAGGCTCTATGGCTACACCTTC. It yields the protein CASSRDRLYGYTF.

Only a few counts were recorded for this clonotype. This chain links TRBV7-9 with TRBJ1-1; 7 bases match TRBD1. J gave up 7 bases and V 4 bases, and 6 bases lay outside the gene matches. The length of the CDR3 is 13 residues. From germline, CDR1 is SEHNR and CDR2 FQNEAQ (reference sequence). CDR3 sequence reads: CASSSDRVDEAFF. The DNA for the CDR3 is TGTGCCAGCAGCTCAGACAGGGTTGATGAAGCTTTCTTT.

This clonotype was seen many times. This rearrangement joins TRBV27 to TRBJ1-5; D might be TRBD1 (5 bases). V was shortened by 3 bases and J by 1 base, with 7 bases between the two germline ends. Germline V lookup: CDR1 MNHEY, CDR2 SMNVEV (reference sequence). This CDR3 has 14 residues. CDR3 residues: CASSLGGSNQPQHF. The CDR3 bases are TGTGCCAGCAGTTTGGGGGGAAGCAATCAGCCCCAGCATTTT.

This clonotype was counted between two and nine times. V is TRBV10-3 and J is TRBJ2-7, with 7 bases identical to TRBD1. Germline-derived CDR1 and CDR2 are ENHRY and SYGVKD. With V trimmed by 2 bases and J by 3 bases, 4 bases remained unmatched. This CDR3 spans 14 amino acids. CDR3 residues: CAISEGTVNYEQYF. As DNA, the CDR3 is TGTGCCATCAGTGAGGGGACAGTCAACTACGAGCAGTACTTC.

This clonotype was seen ten or more times. The V gene is TRBV18, the J gene TRBJ2-3, with a weak D call TRBD1 (5 bases). Between the trimmed V and J ends, which lost 6 bases and 2 bases, there was a span of 12 bases. The CDR3 is 14 residues long. The V gene's germline CDR1 is KGHSH and CDR2 LQKENI. CDR3 nucleotide sequence: TGTGCCAGCTCCCCGTTAGGGGACACAGATACGCAGTATTTT. It translates to CASSPLGDTDTQYF.

A note on this clonotype: A much larger clone is a single base away; this may be a read error. V and J are TRBV12-3 or TRBV12-4 and TRBJ1-1; the D gene is possibly TRBD1 (5 bases). Between the trimmed V and J ends, which lost 5 bases and 2 bases, there was a span of 15 bases. The CDR3 has 15 residues. CDR3 loop: CASSHPGLPNTEAFF. In DNA form, the CDR3 reads TGTGCCAGCAGTCACCCGGGACTCCCTAACACTGAAGCTTTCTTT.

The chain combines TRBV4-3 with TRBJ2-1; D might be TRBD2 (6 bases). CDR3 length: 12 residues. V lost 4 bases, J lost 10 bases, and 11 bases lay in between. Germline CDR1 LGHNA, CDR2 YSLEER. The CDR3 DNA is TGCGCCAGCAGCCCGCGGGCGGGGGAGCAGTTCTTC. It encodes CASSPRAGEQFF.

This clonotype was seen a few times. The rearrangement links TRBV28 to TRBJ1-2; no firm D call. V lost 4 bases and J lost 4, with 28 bases in between. The germline CDR1 and CDR2 sequences are MDHEN and SYDVKM. The CDR3 has 19 amino acids. The CDR3: CASSSILNPSEVYSYGYTF. For the CDR3, the DNA is TGTGCCAGCAGTTCCATCCTAAACCCGAGTGAGGTATATAGCTATGGCTACACCTTC.